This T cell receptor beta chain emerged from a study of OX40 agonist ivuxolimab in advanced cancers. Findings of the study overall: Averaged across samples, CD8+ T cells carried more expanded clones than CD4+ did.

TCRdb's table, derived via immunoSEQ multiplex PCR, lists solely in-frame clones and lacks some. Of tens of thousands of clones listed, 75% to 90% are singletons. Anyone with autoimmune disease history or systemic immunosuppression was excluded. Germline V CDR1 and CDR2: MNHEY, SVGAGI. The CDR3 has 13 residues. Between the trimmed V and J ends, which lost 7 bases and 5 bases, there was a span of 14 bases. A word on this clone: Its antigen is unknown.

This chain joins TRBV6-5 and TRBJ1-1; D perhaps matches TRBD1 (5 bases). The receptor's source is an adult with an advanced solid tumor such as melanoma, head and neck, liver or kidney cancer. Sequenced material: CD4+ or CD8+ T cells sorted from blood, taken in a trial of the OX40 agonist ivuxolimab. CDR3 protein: CASTEGRGTEAFF. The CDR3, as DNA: TGTGCCAGCACCGAGGGGCGGGGAACTGAAGCTTTCTTT.